The present T cell receptor beta chain was sequenced within a study of T-cell memory formation after mild COVID-19 (dated by TCRdb to the early 2020s). With respect to the entire study: Most TCR sequence clusters were specific to one of the two donors. T-cell clones expanding and contracting after mild COVID-19 in a couple of donors were tracked by longitudinal TCRalpha and TCRbeta repertoire sequencing. The cohort comprised two young, previously healthy adult volunteers, one female and one male.

In the case of this clonotype: What antigen it recognizes has not been identified. Base quality data are lacking; no much larger clone is found one base away.

Ficoll-Paque density gradient centrifugation was the method used to isolate PBMCs. Sequencing was performed on an Illumina NovaSeq 6000. Using 5'RACE with constant-segment primers, TCRalpha and TCRbeta cDNA libraries were constructed, with sample barcodes and unique molecular identifiers added in the process. RNA was extracted from every sample with Trizol reagent. The libraries were amplified in two PCR steps, and the second step added a second sample barcode and Illumina TruSeq adapters. Libraries were sequenced on an Illumina NovaSeq with 2 x 150 bp paired-end reads. From the authors' description of their analysis: Reads were demultiplexed and collapsed into UMI-guided consensus sequences with migec v1.2.7. Using mixcr v2.1.11, the UMI consensuses were aligned to TRA and TRB V and J templates and assembled into clonotypes. Expanded or contracted clonotypes were those called significant by both edgeR and NoisET, with noise models trained on biological replicates. For edgeR calls, the cutoffs were a false discovery rate-adjusted p below 0.01 and a log2 fold-change threshold of 1. As an exploratory analysis of dynamics, max-normalized trajectories of the 1000 most abundant clonotypes were examined by PCA with hierarchical clustering. Separately sequenced CD4+ and CD8+ repertoires were used to assign the CD4 or CD8 phenotype of responding clones. TCRdb trimmed public reads at Q25 via fastp, called clones via MiXCR and kept in-frame beta chains. When rows share a CDR3 protein, they turn into one entry using the most common DNA and genes. In this record, the V and J calls reflect TCRdb's handling and not the investigators' own analysis. The sample has about 560,000 distinct CDR3 sequences on record, approximately 15% of them singletons. Clones ranked in the top ten supply around 7.8% of the sample.

What the research found in general, with its limitations: From day 15 to 85, contracting clones showed balanced CD4/CD8 phenotypes, whereas a second wave of clones that expanded from day 15 to 37 leaned towards CD4+. Contracting CD4+ clones appeared mostly in the CM and EM memory subsets, whereas CD8+ clones were enriched in EMRA. Only two mild cases were covered by the study, and larger cohorts that include severe cases with pre-infection samples were considered necessary. Some responding clones were found in pre-infection memory, which suggests that pre-existing cross-reactive memory T cells took part in the SARS-CoV-2 response. Whether the second-wave clones peaking on day 37 were SARS-CoV-2 specific was not confirmed.

Sequences MNHEY (CDR1) and SVGAGI (CDR2) are obtained from the germline V gene. V loses 6 bases of germline sequence and J loses 0 bases, and the interval between the two ends is 12 bases. The CDR3 spans 15 residues, from the cysteine through the phenylalanine. The retained sequence is limited to the CDR3, 45 bases, with the frame set at the first base. Sequencing input: PBMCs or a T cell subset sorted from them (not recorded which). In this chain, TRBV6-5 is recombined with TRBJ1-3, with no reliable assignment of the D segment. This TCR was recovered from an adult woman who had mild COVID-19 (a few samples of this study predate the infection). The sample titles of this study are shuffled in the database, so cell type and time point are left out; the donor was told from shared clones. This receptor carries the CDR3 CASSPPGGSGNTIYF. The bases are TGTGCCAGCAGCCCCCCCGGCGGCTCTGGAAACACCATATATTTT.